Only a few counts were recorded for the clone carrying this T cell receptor beta chain. Its antigen is not known. The table came from immunoSEQ multiplex PCR; TCRdb's copy has only in-frame clones and leaves some out. The profile shows approximately 330,000 clones, more than 60% of them singletons. The entry originates in a study of shared clonotypes between healthy human individuals. Splitting the CD4+ cells yielded a CD45RA+ naive subset and a CD45RA-negative memory subset. Regarding the study as a whole: Naive subsets typically showed greater estimated richness than memory subsets. It was the non-shared clonotypes that had lower generation probabilities than clonotypes shared by all four donors.

Trimming took 4 bases from V and 5 from J; bases not matched to a gene: 8. Germline CDR1 is SGHKS and CDR2 is YYEKEE (reference sequence). The CDR3 sequence is 15 residues long. The receptor was isolated from a man aged 25-40 years in good health. The J gene is TRBJ2-3, the V gene TRBV5-5; TRBD1 agrees at 9 bases. Input material: memory CD4+ T cells sorted from blood. Subset: CD45RA-negative fraction. The CDR3 sequence is CASSPGQGHRDTQYF. The CDR3, as DNA: TGTGCCAGCAGCCCAGGACAGGGGCATAGAGATACGCAGTATTTT.